This T cell receptor beta chain originates from a study of neoadjuvant anti-PD-1 for oral cavity cancer. As concerns this clone: Its antigen is as yet unknown.

Study results and limitations: Each response group had just a few patients in TCR analyses.

Looked up from germline, CDR1 is MNHNS and CDR2 is SASEGT. CDR3 length equals 14 residues. V gave up 1 base and J gave up 8 bases, with 11 bases separating them. PBMC libraries mostly used roughly 460 ng of input genomic DNA, with six replicates per sample. Only in-frame clones appear in the TCRdb table, and some are missing; sequencing was by immunoSEQ multiplex PCR. The table shows 70,000 to 95,000 clones, with approximately 80% occurring only once. The clonotype comes from a person aged 40 to 85 with oral cavity squamous cell carcinoma. The source material was PBMCs, sampled before nivolumab (anti-PD-1) treatment. The V gene is TRBV6-1, the J gene TRBJ1-4; D uncertain. CDR3 bases: TGTGCCAGCAGTGAAGGGCCGCAAGTGGAAAAACTGTTTTTT. It translates to CASSEGPQVEKLFF.